This entry features one T cell receptor (beta chain) sequence. The data belong to a study of cytotoxic CD8 clonotypes in ibrutinib-treated CLL. CDR3 size: 15 residues. Per germline, CDR1 MNHEY and CDR2 SVGAGI. The V and J ends lost 0 bases and 2 bases respectively, with 8 bases between them. Produced via immunoSEQ multiplex PCR; TCRdb's table is partial and in-frame only. The sample contains about 160,000 clones, more than 70% of which appear only once. The TCR comes from a human donor with chronic lymphocytic leukemia. The sample here was PBMCs, taken at disease progression, from a patient treated with ibrutinib. The gene calls are TRBV6-5 and TRBJ2-1; D not resolved. The CDR3 region is CASSYSMTPYNEQFF. The CDR3 DNA follows: TGTGCCAGCAGTTACTCAATGACCCCCTACAATGAGCAGTTCTTC.